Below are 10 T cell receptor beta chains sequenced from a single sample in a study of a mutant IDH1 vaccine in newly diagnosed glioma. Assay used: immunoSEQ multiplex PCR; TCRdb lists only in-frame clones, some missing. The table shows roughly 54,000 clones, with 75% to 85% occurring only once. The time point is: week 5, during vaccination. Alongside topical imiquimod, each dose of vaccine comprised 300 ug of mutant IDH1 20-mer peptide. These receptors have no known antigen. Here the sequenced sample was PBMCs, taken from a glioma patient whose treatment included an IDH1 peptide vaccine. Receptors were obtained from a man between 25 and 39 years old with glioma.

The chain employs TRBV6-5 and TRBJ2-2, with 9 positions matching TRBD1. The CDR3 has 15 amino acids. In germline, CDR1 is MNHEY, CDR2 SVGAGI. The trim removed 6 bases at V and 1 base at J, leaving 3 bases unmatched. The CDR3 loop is CASSWGQGNTGELFF. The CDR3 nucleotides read TGTGCCAGCAGCTGGGGACAGGGGAACACCGGGGAGCTGTTTTTT.

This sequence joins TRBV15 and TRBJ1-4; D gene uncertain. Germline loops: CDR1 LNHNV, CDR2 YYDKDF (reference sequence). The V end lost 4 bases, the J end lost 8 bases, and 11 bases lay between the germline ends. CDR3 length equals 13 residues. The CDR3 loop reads CATSTGSGEKLFF. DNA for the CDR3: TGTGCCACCAGCACAGGCTCGGGAGAAAAACTGTTTTTT.

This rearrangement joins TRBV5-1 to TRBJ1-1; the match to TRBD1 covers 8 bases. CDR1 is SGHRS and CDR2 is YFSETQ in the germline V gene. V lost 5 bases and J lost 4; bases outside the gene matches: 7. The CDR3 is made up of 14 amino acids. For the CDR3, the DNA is TGCGCCAGCAGTGGACAGGGAGGTAGCACTGAAGCTTTCTTT. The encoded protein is CASSGQGGSTEAFF.

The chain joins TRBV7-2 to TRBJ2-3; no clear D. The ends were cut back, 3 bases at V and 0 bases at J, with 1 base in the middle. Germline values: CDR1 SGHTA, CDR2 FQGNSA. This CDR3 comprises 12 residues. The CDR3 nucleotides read TGTGCCAGCAGCTTGAGCACAGATACGCAGTATTTT. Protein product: CASSLSTDTQYF.

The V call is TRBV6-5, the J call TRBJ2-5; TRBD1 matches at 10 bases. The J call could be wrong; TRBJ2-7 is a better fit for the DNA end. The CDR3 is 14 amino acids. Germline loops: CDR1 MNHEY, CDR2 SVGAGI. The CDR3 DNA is TGTGCCAGCAGCCGAGGGACAGGGGTTTACGAGCAGTACTTC. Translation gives CASSRGTGVYEQYF.

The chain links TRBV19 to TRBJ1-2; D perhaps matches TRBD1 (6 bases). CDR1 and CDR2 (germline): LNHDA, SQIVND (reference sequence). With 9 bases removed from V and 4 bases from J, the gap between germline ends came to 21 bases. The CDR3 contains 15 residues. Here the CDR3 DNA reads TGTGCCAGCCAAGAGGGGGGAGGACCCCTCTATGGCTACACCTTC. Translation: CASQEGGGPLYGYTF.

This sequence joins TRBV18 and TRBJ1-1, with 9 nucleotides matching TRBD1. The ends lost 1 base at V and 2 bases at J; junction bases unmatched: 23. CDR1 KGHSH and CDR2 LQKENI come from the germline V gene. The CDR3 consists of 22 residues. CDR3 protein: CASSPHRDRDIHWEGENTEAFF. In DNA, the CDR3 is TGTGCCAGCTCACCACACCGGGACAGGGACATTCACTGGGAGGGGGAAAACACTGAAGCTTTCTTT.

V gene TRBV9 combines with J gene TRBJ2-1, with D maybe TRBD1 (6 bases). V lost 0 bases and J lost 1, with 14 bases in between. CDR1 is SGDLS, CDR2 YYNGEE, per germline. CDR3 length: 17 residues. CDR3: CASSVDSGTLSYNEQFF. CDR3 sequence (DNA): TGTGCCAGCAGCGTAGATTCCGGGACACTGTCCTACAATGAGCAGTTCTTC. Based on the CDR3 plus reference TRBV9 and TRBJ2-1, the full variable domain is DSGVTQTPKHLITATGQRVTLRCSPRSGDLSVYWYQQSLDQGLQFLIQYYNGEERAKGNILERFSAQQFPDLHSELNLSSLELGDSALYFCASSVDSGTLSYNEQFFGPGTRLTVL.

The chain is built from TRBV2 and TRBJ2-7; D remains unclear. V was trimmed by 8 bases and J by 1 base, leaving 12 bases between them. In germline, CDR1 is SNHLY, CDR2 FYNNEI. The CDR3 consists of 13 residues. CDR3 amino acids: CASSSDGSYEQYF. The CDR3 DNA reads TGTGCCAGCTCTTCCGACGGATCCTACGAGCAGTACTTC.

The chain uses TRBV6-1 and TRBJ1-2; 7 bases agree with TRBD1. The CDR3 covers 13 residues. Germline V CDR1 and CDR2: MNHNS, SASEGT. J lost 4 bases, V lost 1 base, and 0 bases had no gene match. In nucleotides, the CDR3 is TGTGCCAGCAGTGAAGACAGGGGCTATGGCTACACCTTC. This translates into CASSEDRGYGYTF.